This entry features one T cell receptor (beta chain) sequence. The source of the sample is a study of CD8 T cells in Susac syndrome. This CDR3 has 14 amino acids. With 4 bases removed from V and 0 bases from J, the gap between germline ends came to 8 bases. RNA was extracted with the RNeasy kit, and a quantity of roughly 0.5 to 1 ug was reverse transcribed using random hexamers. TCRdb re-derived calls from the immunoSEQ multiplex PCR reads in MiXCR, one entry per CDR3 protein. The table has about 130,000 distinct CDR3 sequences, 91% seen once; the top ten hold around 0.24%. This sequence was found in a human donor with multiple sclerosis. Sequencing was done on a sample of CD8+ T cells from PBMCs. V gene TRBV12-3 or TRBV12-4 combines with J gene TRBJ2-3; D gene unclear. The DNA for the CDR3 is TGTGCCAGCAGTTGGGGAATTAGCACAGATACGCAGTATTTT. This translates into CASSWGISTDTQYF.